A single sample gave rise to the 7 T cell receptor beta chains below, sequenced in a study of Tregs in tolerant kidney transplant recipients. Some clones are missing from TCRdb's copy, which holds only in-frame ones; the method was immunoSEQ multiplex PCR. The repertoire includes fewer than 45,000 clones, less than 97% of them detected once, and roughly 0.34% sits in the top ten. Their antigen targets remain unknown. The sequencing input was Tregs from blood cultured with allogeneic cells. All receptors come from a human donor in good health.

CDR3 residues: CASSPRQGEGYGYTF. Written as DNA, the CDR3 is TGTGCCAGCAGTCCGAGACAGGGGGAGGGCTATGGCTACACCTTC. The gene calls are TRBV7-9 and TRBJ1-2; TRBD1 agrees at 9 bases. The CDR3 has 15 amino acids. Per germline, CDR1 SEHNR and CDR2 FQNEAQ (reference sequence). V gave up 6 bases and J gave up 4 bases; unmatched junction bases: 9.

The chain uses TRBV10-3 and TRBJ2-1; D is uncertain. Trimming took off 3 bases at V and 6 bases at J, with 9 bases between the two ends. CDR1 and CDR2 (germline): ENHRY, SYGVKD. CDR3 length equals 13 residues. CDR3 amino acids: CAISDINGNEQFF. The CDR3 nucleotides read TGTGCCATCAGTGACATAAATGGCAATGAGCAGTTCTTC.

This chain uses TRBV2 with TRBJ2-2, with D tentatively TRBD1 or TRBD2 (5 bases each). The CDR3 is made up of 14 amino acids. Deletions cut 4 bases from V and 6 bases from J, with 12 bases between. The germline V gene has CDR1 SNHLY and CDR2 FYNNEI. CDR3 in DNA: TGTGCCAGCAGTGTGAGGGGCGCGGCCGGGGAGCTGTTTTTT. It encodes CASSVRGAAGELFF.

The chain uses TRBV4-2 and TRBJ2-3; 11 bases align to TRBD2. This CDR3 contains 16 residues. V was clipped by 5 bases and J by 3 bases; unmatched bases: 7. In germline, CDR1 is LGHNA, CDR2 YNFKEQ. In DNA form, the CDR3 reads TGTGCCAGCAGCTCTCCGACTAGCGGGGCTACAGATACGCAGTATTTT. This sequence encodes CASSSPTSGATDTQYF.

A remark on this clone: Germline is not matched at one junction end, which may reflect a read error. Other DNA sequences in the sample encode the same CDR3. The rearrangement links TRBV7-2 to TRBJ2-7; TRBD1 matches 8 bases. The CDR3 spans 13 residues. Germline V gene data show CDR1 as SGHTA and CDR2 as FQGNSA. As DNA, the CDR3 is TGCGCCAGCAGCTTCCGGACAGGGCAAGAGCAGTACTTC. Its protein is CASSFRTGQEQYF.

Regarding this clone: This sample also contains other DNA sequences that code for the same CDR3. V usage is TRBV5-1 and J usage is TRBJ2-5, with a possible D match to TRBD2 (6 bases). The CDR3 is 18 residues long. Germline lookup yields CDR1 SGHRS and CDR2 YFSETQ. V lost 0 bases, J lost 2 bases, and 20 bases lay in between. The CDR3 region is CASSLGGTSTTGQETQYF. The CDR3 bases are TGCGCCAGCAGCTTGGGGGGAACTAGCACGACGGGGCAAGAGACCCAGTACTTC.

V and J are TRBV6-5 and TRBJ2-2; D is perhaps TRBD1 (5 bases). The CDR3 has 15 amino acids. Trimming removed 1 base from V and 2 bases from J, with 8 bases in between. CDR1 and CDR2 (germline): MNHEY, SVGAGI. CDR3: CASSYWGRNTGELFF. For the CDR3, the DNA is TGTGCCAGCAGTTACTGGGGCAGAAACACCGGGGAGCTGTTTTTT.